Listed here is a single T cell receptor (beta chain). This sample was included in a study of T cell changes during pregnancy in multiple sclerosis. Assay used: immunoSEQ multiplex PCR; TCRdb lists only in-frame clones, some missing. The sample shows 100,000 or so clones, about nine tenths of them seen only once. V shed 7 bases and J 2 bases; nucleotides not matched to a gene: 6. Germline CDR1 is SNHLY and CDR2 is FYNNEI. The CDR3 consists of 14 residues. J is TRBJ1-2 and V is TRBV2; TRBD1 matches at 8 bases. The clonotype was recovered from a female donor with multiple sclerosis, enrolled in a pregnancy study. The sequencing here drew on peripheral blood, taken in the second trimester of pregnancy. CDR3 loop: CASIFRGLNYGYTF. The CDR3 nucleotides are TGTGCCAGCATTTTCAGGGGGCTCAACTATGGCTACACCTTC.